This T cell receptor (beta chain) was captured in a study of T cells in Graves' hyperthyroidism and ophthalmopathy. Study overall: Any treatment followed the collection of peripheral blood at initial diagnosis.

There were TCR beta CDR3 regions amplified from RNA transcripts. In the first-round RT-PCR of the TCR CDR3, the HTBI primer set was used. TCRdb passed the multiplex PCR reads through MiXCR, listing each CDR3 protein once. This sample has under 250,000 distinct CDR3 sequences, with roughly 22% found just once. V was pared by 6 bases and J by 4 bases, with 6 bases of the junction left unmatched. This CDR3 contains 14 residues. Germline CDR1 and CDR2: SNHLY and FYNNEI. This clonotype was seen ten or more times. What it recognizes is unknown. Overall study findings and caveats: From stable hyperthyroidism, ophthalmopathy was set apart by a 13 V-J model.

Diagnostic decisions used clinical symptoms, serum thyroxine and TRAb, thyroid ultrasound and orbital computed tomography. The clonotype comes from a woman in her thirties or forties with Graves' ophthalmopathy. The chain carries TRBV2 and TRBJ1-1; TRBD1 matches 9 bases. The specimen was blood. In DNA, the CDR3 is TGTGCCAGCAGGGGACAGGGTGGGATCACTGAAGCTTTCTTT. Amino acid sequence: CASRGQGGITEAFF.